This T cell receptor (beta chain) was sequenced during a study of blood T cells in healthy people across ages (dated by TCRdb to about 2015). Concerning the study at large: Template switching captured roughly one uniquely barcoded TCR beta cDNA molecule per two T cells in model experiments. Using deep sequencing normalized with unique cDNA molecular identifiers, the study measured how TCR beta repertoire diversity changes with age. The donors were split into four age groups: young (average about 16 years), middle-aged (39), aged (more than 60) and long-lived (roughly 86). Donors of different ages were randomly distributed across sequencing lanes to avoid experimental bias. Using the same blood draw, the study looked at two additional independent replicas of 1 million unique cDNA reads for two donors, one aged 18 to 30 and the other aged 80 or older. Results and caveats for the whole study, not just this receptor: As age increased, observed TCR beta diversity per million T cells dropped in a roughly linear way, and a significant reduction was already evident by age about 40. Since profiling was done on bulk unsorted PBMCs, naive and antigen-experienced compartments could not be conclusively compared. There was a strong correlation between observed TCR beta diversity and the percentage of naive T cells measured by flow cytometry. Because the CMV infection status of the donors was unknown, age-related changes in expanded clonotypes may potentially have been confounded. Compared with the aged group, more naive CD4+ T cells, fewer expanded clones and increased TCR diversity were shown by the long-lived group, suggesting age selection. Estimates of total diversity based on one million sequenced T cells were regarded as lower bounds and as underestimates.

Donors were roughly 40 systemically healthy Caucasian individuals from Russia aged roughly 6 to 90 years. Each donor gave 8.5 to 10 milliliters of peripheral blood, collected into EDTA-treated Vacutainer tubes. Ficoll-Paque density-gradient centrifugation was used to isolate PBMCs, with at least 6.5 million per sample. Trizol reagent was used to extract total RNA from PBMCs, with at least 5.5 micrograms per sample. Naive CD45RAhigh/CD27high T cell percentages were measured by flow cytometry on a PBMC aliquot from every donor. As regards this clonotype: The antigen this receptor binds is unknown. The sample holds no much larger clone one base away, and base qualities are not on file.

CDR1 and CDR2 are drawn from the germline V gene: MDHEN, SYDVKM. The V end gives up 2 bases and the J end 5 bases, leaving 5 bases in the junction not matched to a gene. Measured from the cysteine to the phenylalanine, the CDR3 is 17 residues long. The retained sequence is limited to the CDR3, 51 bases, with the frame set at the first base. The method behind the library was 5' RACE. The sequencing machine was an Illumina HiSeq 2500. The second PCR ran for about 7 to 11 cycles and used a J-beta primer mix along with a sample-barcoded 5' primer. A template-switch 5' adaptor carrying 12 random nucleotides introduced a unique molecular identifier onto each TCR beta cDNA molecule. Each sample yielded at least 3 million CDR3-containing paired-end reads. All of the RNA was converted into first-strand cDNA using the Mint cDNA synthesis kit, with a TRBC-specific oligonucleotide serving as the primer. Following uracil-DNA glycosylase treatment, a first 18-cycle PCR with universal primers M1SS and BC2_uni_R was performed on all cDNA. On the study's bioinformatics: For normalization, 1 million high-quality reads, each with a distinct molecular identifier, were randomly selected from each sample. Instead of being binned into consensus sequences, reads with shared molecular identifiers were discarded. MiTCR, with a Q25 quality threshold and the strictest error-elimination algorithm, was used for CDR3 identification, clonotype clustering and error correction. Lower-bound total TCR beta diversity was estimated with a nonparametric unseen species model using Euler transformation. TCRdb reworked the public reads: Q25 trimming with fastp, MiXCR clone assembly, productive beta chains retained. Each entry is one CDR3 protein sequence, shown with its most common DNA and genes. TCRdb, rather than the study authors, made the V and J calls. The sample includes about 400,000 distinct CDR3 sequences, with approximately 51% observed a single time. Of the sample, 45% to 65% is held by the ten largest clones.

The TCR sequence derives from a man in his fifties or sixties in good health. The rearrangement combines TRBV28 with TRBJ2-1; 14 central bases correspond to TRBD2. The sequencing sample was made of blood. The DNA sequence is as follows: TGTGCCAGCAGTTTACGGACTAGCGGGAGGTGGGACAATGAGCAGTTCTTC. This translates into CASSLRTSGRWDNEQFF.